One and the same sample provided the 32 T cell receptor beta chains below, sequenced in a study of cytomegalovirus exposure and HLA in healthy donors (TCRdb year 2017). The method was the immunoSEQ multiplex PCR assay. TCRdb stores this immuneACCESS table with in-frame sequences only. Part of the clones is absent; in the studies checked, under half of the shortfall reflects unresolved V genes, and no reason is known for the rest. Across this sample there are more than 90,000 clones, with roughly 92% seen only once. The ten largest clones capture about 1.1% of the sample. What was sequenced was PBMCs. These receptors were collected from a woman aged 25 to 39 in good health and CMV-seropositive.

CDR3 residues: CASSIVAGYMNTEAFF. The CDR3 coding sequence is TGTGCCAGTAGTATAGTGGCGGGGTACATGAACACTGAAGCTTTCTTT. The V call is TRBV19, the J call TRBJ1-1, with D unclear. Germline V gene data show CDR1 as LNHDA and CDR2 as SQIVND (reference sequence). CDR3 size: 16 residues. V lost 1 base, J lost 0 bases, and 12 bases lay in between. Supplemented by reference TRBV19 and TRBJ1-1, the full variable domain reads DGGITQSPKYLFRKEGQNVTLSCEQNLNHDAMYWYRQDPGQGLRLIYYSQIVNDFQKGDIAEGYSVSREKKESFPLTVTSAQKNPTAFYLCASSIVAGYMNTEAFFGQGTRLTVV.

The J gene is TRBJ2-1, the V gene TRBV14; D is unresolved. This CDR3 has 14 residues. The germline V gene has CDR1 SGHDN and CDR2 FVKESK. V shed 1 base and J shed 5 bases, with 9 bases lying between them. The CDR3 coding sequence is TGTGCCAGCAGCCAAGCCAGGCGTAACAATGAGCAGTTCTTC. Translating it yields CASSQARRNNEQFF.

The rearrangement uses TRBV11-2 and TRBJ2-2; 10 bases align to TRBD2. This CDR3 spans 18 amino acids. The germline V gene has CDR1 SGHAT and CDR2 FQNNGV. Unmatched junction bases numbered 14, after V lost 4 bases and J lost 6 bases. The CDR3 DNA reads as TGTGCCAGCAGCTCAATCTACCCTAGCGGGAGTCGCGCCGGGGAGCTGTTTTTT. Translated: CASSSIYPSGSRAGELFF. The full variable domain, its missing parts supplied by reference TRBV11-2 and TRBJ2-2, is EAGVAQSPRYKIIEKRQSVAFWCNPISGHATLYWYQQILGQGPKLLIQFQNNGVVDDSQLPKDRFSAERLKGVDSTLKIQPAKLEDSAVYLCASSSIYPSGSRAGELFFGEGSRLTVL.

The J gene is TRBJ2-5, the V gene TRBV5-4; the match to TRBD2 covers 7 bases. CDR3 length: 15 residues. CDR1 and CDR2 from the germline V gene are SGHNT and YYREEE (reference sequence). Trimming at V came to 3 bases and at J to 3 bases, leaving 8 bases not matched to a gene. CDR3 in DNA: TGTGCCAGCAGCTCCCGGAGAAGCGGGAAAGAGACCCAGTACTTC. This codes for CASSSRRSGKETQYF.

The count of this clone is one. The V and J genes are TRBV11-2 and TRBJ2-2; 9 bases are shared with TRBD1. This CDR3 is 15 amino acids long. V shed 3 bases, J shed 5 bases, and the junction held 4 bases outside the gene matches. Germline CDR1 reads SGHAT; CDR2 reads FQNNGV. Written as DNA, the CDR3 is TGTGCCAGCAGCTTTACAGGGGGCTTTACCGGGGAGCTGTTTTTT. Its translation is CASSFTGGFTGELFF.

This rearrangement joins TRBV9 to TRBJ1-1, with D perhaps TRBD1 (6 bases). The CDR3 loop spans 13 amino acids. The V gene's germline CDR1 is SGDLS and CDR2 YYNGEE. With 7 bases removed from V and 3 bases from J, the gap between germline ends came to 13 bases. This CDR3 reads CASAVQGDTEAFF. DNA for the CDR3: TGTGCCAGCGCAGTACAGGGCGACACTGAAGCTTTCTTT.

The V gene is TRBV10-1, the J gene TRBJ2-5; 7 nucleotides match TRBD2. This CDR3 has 13 amino acids. V was pared by 7 bases and J by 5 bases, with 7 bases of the junction left unmatched. Looked up from germline, CDR1 is WNHNN and CDR2 is SYGVQD (reference sequence). The CDR3 loop reads CASKRGGVETQYF. The CDR3 DNA reads as TGCGCCAGCAAGCGGGGCGGTGTGGAGACCCAGTACTTC.

Many counts were recorded for this clone. The chain couples TRBV27 to TRBJ2-5, with D possibly being TRBD1 (6 bases). The V gene's germline CDR1 is MNHEY and CDR2 SMNVEV (reference sequence). The CDR3 runs to 14 residues. V was clipped by 2 bases and J by 4 bases, with 11 bases between them. CDR3 loop: CASSLVGGGETQYF. CDR3 nucleotides: TGTGCCAGCAGTTTAGTAGGGGGTGGAGAGACCCAGTACTTC.

J is TRBJ1-2 and V is TRBV6-1; D uncertain. The CDR3 contains 13 residues. Per germline, CDR1 MNHNS and CDR2 SASEGT. V was cut by 3 bases and J by 5 bases, with 10 bases left in between. The chain's CDR3 is CASSDRNRYGYTF. Written as DNA, the CDR3 is TGTGCCAGCAGTGATCGTAACAGATATGGCTACACCTTC.

The genes are TRBV5-4 and TRBJ2-1; TRBD2 matches 14 bases. Germline lookup yields CDR1 SGHNT and CDR2 YYREEE (reference sequence). V lost 3 bases to trimming and J lost 6 bases; unmatched junction nucleotides: 8. The CDR3 runs 17 residues. The CDR3 reads CASSWGLAGVGGNEQFF. In DNA form, the CDR3 reads TGTGCCAGCAGCTGGGGACTAGCGGGAGTTGGGGGCAATGAGCAGTTCTTC.

The chain carries TRBV7-2 and TRBJ2-7, with D possibly matching TRBD1 (6 bases). V was shortened by 5 bases and J by 0 bases, with 14 bases between the two germline ends. Per the germline V gene, CDR1 is SGHTA and CDR2 is FQGNSA. The CDR3 covers 15 residues. CDR3 in amino acids: CASSKWTATSYEQYF. As DNA, the CDR3 is TGTGCCAGCAGCAAGTGGACAGCTACCTCCTACGAGCAGTACTTC.

The chain is built from TRBV6-1 and TRBJ1-5, with a possible D match to TRBD1 (6 bases). V lost 0 bases to trimming and J lost 3 bases, with 12 bases between them. This CDR3 is built from 16 residues. Germline CDR1 reads MNHNS; CDR2 reads SASEGT. CDR3 DNA: TGTGCCAGCAGTGAAGCCAGGGGTCGAGTCAATCAGCCCCAGCATTTT. This gives the protein CASSEARGRVNQPQHF.

V and J are TRBV6-6 and TRBJ1-2, with 7 positions matching TRBD1. CDR1 MNHNY and CDR2 SVGAGI come from the germline V gene (reference sequence). CDR3 size: 14 residues. The ends lost 4 bases at V and 4 bases at J; junction bases unmatched: 6. CDR3 protein: CASSSPDRIYGYTF. CDR3 in DNA: TGTGCCAGCAGTTCCCCGGACAGGATCTATGGCTACACCTTC.

V and J are TRBV4-1 and TRBJ1-1; D is possibly TRBD1 (5 bases). V lost 4 bases, J lost 10 bases, and 10 bases lay in between. The CDR3 has 11 residues. Germline CDR1 MGHRA, CDR2 YSYEKL. Here the CDR3 reads CASSRGEGAFF. For the CDR3, the DNA is TGCGCCAGCAGCCGGGGGGAAGGAGCTTTCTTT.

CDR3 loop: CAWSPDFDRERRQPQHF. DNA of the CDR3: TGTGCCTGGAGTCCCGACTTCGACAGGGAGCGACGTCAGCCCCAGCATTTT. The chain links TRBV30 to TRBJ1-5; 7 nucleotides match TRBD1. Germline V gives CDR1 GTSNPN, CDR2 SVGIG (reference sequence). The J segment lost 6 bases and the V segment lost 2 bases, leaving 16 bases of the junction unmatched. This CDR3 is 17 amino acids long.

This chain connects TRBV19 to TRBJ1-1, with D uncertain. Germline V CDR1 and CDR2: LNHDA, SQIVND (reference sequence). The CDR3 runs to 16 residues. Trimming cost V 0 bases and J 3 bases, with 14 bases left between them. This CDR3 reads CASSIEVGGWYTEAFF. The CDR3 bases are TGTGCCAGTAGTATAGAGGTTGGCGGGTGGTACACTGAAGCTTTCTTT.

CDR3 loop: CASSEWGGVLGEQFF. For the CDR3, the DNA is TGTGCCAGCAGTGAATGGGGAGGAGTTCTAGGAGAGCAGTTCTTC. V usage is TRBV6-1 and J usage is TRBJ2-1; D possibly corresponds to TRBD2 (6 bases). V gave up 2 bases and J gave up 10 bases, with 18 bases separating them. In germline, CDR1 is MNHNS, CDR2 SASEGT. CDR3 length: 15 residues.

V is TRBV5-4 and J is TRBJ1-1; D is unclear. The CDR3 has 12 amino acids. V was shortened by 5 bases and J by 1 base, with 6 bases between the two germline ends. Germline V gives CDR1 SGHNT, CDR2 YYREEE (reference sequence). The CDR3, as DNA: TGTGCCAGCAGTGTTAGGAACACTGAAGCTTTCTTT. Translation gives CASSVRNTEAFF.

The chain is built from TRBV30 and TRBJ1-5; possibly TRBD1 for D (6 bases). The ends were cut back, 3 bases at V and 3 bases at J, with 12 bases in the middle. The CDR3 sequence is 14 residues long. Germline values: CDR1 GTSNPN, CDR2 SVGIG (reference sequence). CDR3 in DNA: TGTGCCTGGAGAGCTACAGGGTTCAATCAGCCCCAGCATTTT. Protein sequence: CAWRATGFNQPQHF.

This clone was picked up one time. The junction departs from the called germline gene at one end, perhaps through a read error. The chain joins TRBV7-7 to TRBJ2-1, with TRBD2 matching 11 bases. The germline gives CDR1 SSHAT, CDR2 FNYEAQ (reference sequence). This CDR3 has 14 amino acids. The CDR3: CASSLAGGVNEQFF. For the CDR3, the DNA is TGTGCCAGCAGCCTAGCGGGAGGCGTCAATGAGCAGTTCTTC.

V gene TRBV15 combines with J gene TRBJ1-1; 7 nucleotides agree with TRBD1. With 4 bases clipped from V and 5 bases from J, the junction kept 4 bases outside the gene matches. The CDR3 is 13 residues long. Germline V gene sequence: CDR1 LNHNV, CDR2 YYDKDF (reference sequence). The CDR3, as DNA: TGTGCCACCAGCATAAACAGGGGTACTGAAGCTTTCTTT. Translated: CATSINRGTEAFF.

This clone appeared a single time. This chain links TRBV28 with TRBJ2-2; D perhaps matches TRBD1 (6 bases). There are 15 residues in the CDR3. Germline V gene data show CDR1 as MDHEN and CDR2 as SYDVKM. Trimming took off 3 bases at V and 4 bases at J, with 12 bases between the two ends. The CDR3 loop is CASSLVQGGTGELFF. Here the CDR3 DNA reads TGTGCCAGCAGTTTGGTACAAGGGGGCACCGGGGAGCTGTTTTTT.

This sequence joins TRBV27 and TRBJ2-3, with 10 bases matching TRBD2. V was pared by 3 bases and J by 5 bases, with 8 bases of the junction left unmatched. The CDR3 contains 16 residues. Germline V gene sequence: CDR1 MNHEY, CDR2 SMNVEV (reference sequence). The CDR3 coding sequence is TGTGCCAGCAGTTTCCGTCTAGCGGGAGTAGGAGATACGCAGTATTTT. Amino acid sequence: CASSFRLAGVGDTQYF.

The gene calls are TRBV28 and TRBJ2-7, with a weak D call TRBD2 (6 bases). This CDR3 region has 15 residues. The germline gives CDR1 MDHEN, CDR2 SYDVKM. With 7 bases removed from V and 4 bases from J, the gap between germline ends came to 20 bases. CDR3 in DNA: TGTGCCAGCACCCTACACCAGGTTGGAGGGTACGAGCAGTACTTC. This translates into CASTLHQVGGYEQYF.

CDR3 sequence (DNA): TGTGCCAGCAGCGCTAGGCTAGAAAACTACGAGCAGTACTTC. It codes for CASSARLENYEQYF. This rearrangement joins TRBV7-3 to TRBJ2-7; D is unresolved. CDR1 and CDR2 from the germline V gene are SGHTA and FQGTGA. This CDR3 spans 14 amino acids. Trimming took off 5 bases at V and 3 bases at J, with 14 bases between the two ends.

V is TRBV25-1 and J is TRBJ2-1, with TRBD1 as a possible D gene (6 bases). The CDR3 covers 13 residues. Germline V gene lookup returns CDR1 MGHDK and CDR2 SYGVNS. V was trimmed by 4 bases and J by 10 bases, leaving 14 bases between them. CDR3 coding DNA: TGTGCCAGCAGTGTCTTGACCGGGACAGAGCAGTTCTTC. Encoded protein: CASSVLTGTEQFF.

The chain joins TRBV11-2 to TRBJ1-2, with no clear D. The CDR3 runs to 13 residues. V dropped 0 bases and J dropped 2 bases, with 4 bases sitting between them. Per the germline V gene, CDR1 is SGHAT and CDR2 is FQNNGV. This CDR3 is CASSLERNYGYTF. In nucleotides, the CDR3 is TGTGCCAGCAGCTTAGAGCGGAACTATGGCTACACCTTC.

CDR3 nucleotide sequence: TGTGCCAGCAGCCAAGTTGGACAGGGAGGGACCCAGTACTTC. This codes for CASSQVGQGGTQYF. This rearrangement joins TRBV14 to TRBJ2-5; 8 bases agree with TRBD1. CDR1 is SGHDN, CDR2 FVKESK, per germline. The CDR3 is made up of 14 amino acids. V was clipped by 1 base and J by 7 bases; unmatched bases: 5.

V is TRBV28 and J is TRBJ1-1; unclear D gene. V was clipped by 1 base and J by 4 bases, with 16 bases between them. This CDR3 has 16 amino acids. Germline V CDR1 and CDR2: MDHEN, SYDVKM. The CDR3 here is CASSLYQTQYSTEAFF. The CDR3 coding sequence is TGTGCCAGCAGTTTATATCAGACACAATACTCCACTGAAGCTTTCTTT.

The chain joins TRBV5-1 to TRBJ2-3; D call uncertain. V was cut by 3 bases and J by 11 bases, with 16 bases left in between. Germline CDR1 is SGHRS and CDR2 is YFSETQ. The CDR3 is 13 amino acids. CDR3: CASSSQLAGLQYF. For the CDR3, the DNA is TGCGCCAGCAGCTCACAGCTGGCAGGTTTGCAGTATTTT.

In regard to this clone: The same CDR3 can be traced to other DNA sequences in this sample. This chain links TRBV7-9 with TRBJ1-5; D is ambiguous. Trimming took 3 bases from V and 1 from J, leaving 7 bases between them. The CDR3 loop spans 14 amino acids. Germline V gene data show CDR1 as SEHNR and CDR2 as FQNEAQ (reference sequence). The CDR3 sequence is CASSLGQSNQPQHF. For the CDR3, the DNA is TGTGCCAGCAGCTTGGGCCAGAGCAATCAGCCCCAGCATTTT.

The chain has TRBV30 and TRBJ2-7; D gene uncertain. Germline CDR1 reads GTSNPN; CDR2 reads SVGIG (reference sequence). CDR3 size: 13 residues. Trimming pared 3 bases from V and 2 bases from J, leaving 11 bases between. CDR3 in amino acids: CAWSPSPPYEQYF. In DNA, the CDR3 is TGTGCCTGGAGCCCGAGTCCCCCCTACGAGCAGTACTTC.